This note documents a single T cell receptor beta chain sequence. What it binds is unknown. These data come from a study of tumor-infiltrating lymphocytes in primary liver carcinoma. General study findings and limits: The overlap of tumor-adjacent and tumor-blood pairs was smaller than that of tumor region pairs.

From unsorted bulk tissue weighing about 20-32 mg, DNA and RNA were co-extracted. Trimming removed 9 bases from V and 3 bases from J, with 17 bases in between. CDR3 length: 14 amino acids. CDR1 PRHDT and CDR2 FYEKMQ come from the germline V gene (reference sequence). Production of TCR beta cDNA used 400 to 600 ng total RNA together with a constant-region primer. What produced the TCR beta libraries was three nested multiplex PCR rounds using slightly modified ARM-PCR. With TRBV1-TRBV30 forward primers and a C-beta reverse primer, the first two PCR rounds were run for roughly 10 cycles each. TCRdb re-analysed the multiplex PCR reads in MiXCR, keeping a single row per CDR3 protein. The data show 20,000 to 30,000 distinct CDR3 sequences, over 60% seen once.

The sequence was collected from a woman aged 25-40 years with primary liver carcinoma and hepatitis B virus infection. Sequencing was done on a sample of liver tumor tissue from sampling region 5. The subset here: tumor region T5, tumor centre. The chain joins TRBV13 to TRBJ2-5; tentative D call: TRBD1 (5 bases). The CDR3 loop is CARSRHQGKETQYF. CDR3 sequence (DNA): TGTGCCAGGAGCCGACACCAGGGTAAAGAGACCCAGTACTTC.